What follows describes a single TCR beta chain. The clone's antigen remains unknown. Base qualities were left out, and no much larger clone turns up one base away. Trimming costs V 3 bases and J 4 bases, and their ends lie 10 bases apart. From a lookup of the germline V gene (reference sequence), CDR1 and CDR2 are LNHNV and YYDKDF. The CDR3 contains 13 residues, cysteine and phenylalanine counted. Only the CDR3 part of the read is kept: 39 bases, read in frame from the first base. These data come from a study of cytomegalovirus exposure and HLA in healthy donors (dated by TCRdb to 2017 to 2019). Background for the entire study: An earlier analysis of 550 to 700 of the donors reported roughly 270 Gb of sequence data and around 120 million unique TCR beta sequences from 150 million to 200 million T cells. The aim of the study was to test whether cataloging public T cell receptors could identify signatures of past pathogen exposure. A separate validation cohort of 90 to 150 different subjects was used in addition to the approximately 640-subject first cohort. In a later analysis, previously published TCR beta repertoires from 666 donors were re-analyzed and high-resolution HLA genotyping was added so that TCR occurrence patterns could be studied. Among roughly 400 genotyped donors of the cohort, an average of roughly 230,000 unique TCR beta nucleotide sequences was sequenced per donor, of which roughly 18% were non-productive. Typing coverage varied by locus: roughly 620-640 donors for A, B, C, DRB1 and DQB1; around 560 for DQA1; over 600 for DPA1; about 450 for DPB1. Donor age, sex, ethnicity and CMV serostatus were compiled alongside the repertoire data. All discovery cohort repertoires had been generated on a single sequencing platform. In an earlier analysis of 550 to 700 of the donors, high-throughput TCR beta sequencing was used to judge whether each TCR beta V gene segment behaved as functional or pseudogenic. The genetic ancestry cluster associated with self-reported Caucasian donors included approximately 85% of the roughly 390 genotyped donors. A later genetic analysis took genome-wide SNP genotypes for about 65% of the roughly 670 donors and used that subset as a discovery cohort. Approximately 330 gigabases of sequencing data and roughly 81 million unique TCR sequences made up an early release that covered approximately 650 HLA-typed donors. Rather than drawing on any new phenotypic data, the later analysis identified candidate immune exposures from TCR beta sequences and the way those sequences occurred across donors. To predict cytomegalovirus infection status, the study brought together high-throughput TCR immunosequencing, statistical association of individual TCRs with disease status, and machine learning. The T cell repertoires of some 670 subjects were profiled by immunosequencing and related to cytomegalovirus serostatus. Class I and class II HLA loci were covered by the typing at four-digit resolution. Roughly 5 DR-DQ haplotypes were treated as single units for association and clustering because of strong linkage in the cohort.

The cohort comprised fewer than 700 healthy bone marrow donors. Cohort members were all nominally healthy when sampled, although unrecorded immune exposures were likely present. The donor tested CMV seropositive and was one of the 289 seropositive cohort members. A peripheral blood sample was collected from each donor, and TCR beta sequencing was performed on peripheral blood mononuclear cells. Genomic DNA extraction from the blood cell samples was performed with the Qiagen DNeasy Blood Extraction Kit. What the study reported, not specific to this receptor: Most CMV-associated TCR beta chains appeared to be HLA-restricted in a later analysis, and the HLA associations seemed to be driven largely by CMV exposure. In both the original and validation cohorts, the classifier was reported to diagnose cytomegalovirus status with high specificity and sensitivity. A group of highly shared sequence variants was considered likely to be a technical artifact of the sequencing pipeline. A total of about 180 TCR beta chains were listed by the study as associated with cytomegalovirus. Because HLA typing was missing for some donors at each locus, association tests included only the typed subset. A later analysis reported that several top co-occurrence clusters appeared linked to parvovirus B19, influenza, CMV and Epstein-Barr virus. While some public TCRs were present in many individuals, most TCR sequences turned up only very rarely across donors. In an earlier analysis of around 600 of the donors, most TCR beta V segments appeared in productive rearrangements about 87% or about 30% of the time, broadly matching IMGT annotations. Because counts were too low, 15 to 20 rarely observed V segments, including chromosome 9 orphons, were left out of the earlier analysis of several hundred of the donors. Correlated functional status among segregating V segments might reflect linkage disequilibrium, but an unknown experimental factor could not be ruled out. Specific HLA alleles were associated with over 15,000 TCR beta sequences at a false discovery rate of 0.05 in a later analysis. A further reported finding was that TCR beta sequences accurately predicted the HLA-A and HLA-B alleles for most subjects in the first cohort. Only TCR beta chains were sequenced in this cohort, and the absence of alpha or paired-chain data limited detectable features. Some IMGT-functional V segments, including TRBV6-2 and TRBV6-3, could not be told apart with the 87-base-pair reads, so those segments were excluded. A later genetic analysis reported fewer N-insertions in productive TCRs among donors in an Asian-associated ancestry cluster than the approximately 700-donor mean. The authors suggested that the approach could potentially be generalized to other disease states and immunological phenotypes. Presence/absence analyses assumed roughly uniform sequencing depth across donors, an assumption that may not hold. In a later analysis, HLA-associated TCR beta chains were found to be more clonally expanded and to have lower generation probabilities than equally common non-associated chains. In vitro tests confirmed that a few of the cytomegalovirus-associated TCR beta chains recognize cytomegalovirus antigens. When HLA alleles, especially DR and DQ, strongly co-occurred, attributing TCR associations to individual alleles was difficult. The only immune exposure information available for the cohort was CMV serostatus. In a later analysis, TCR association rates were found to vary across HLA loci, with the most associated TCRs seen for DRB1 alleles and the fewest for HLA-C alleles. A later genetic analysis associated a missense DCLRE1C variant with V-gene and J-gene trimming of TCR beta chains, and an independent cohort replicated the association.

Library construction relied on the immunoSEQ multiplex PCR assay. The multiplex PCR relied on a mix of 60 forward primers for TCR Vbeta segments and 13 reverse primers for TCR Jbeta segments. The CDR3 region of rearranged TCR beta genes was amplified from genomic DNA by a multiplex PCR assay. The Illumina HiSeq System was used to sequence the amplified TCR beta libraries as 87-base-pair reads. As for the authors' bioinformatics: Across the 600 to 700 repertoires, a later analysis counted roughly 77 million unique TCR beta chains, roughly 11 million of which were shared by at least two donors. Raw reads were error-corrected and collapsed into unique sequences by a nearest-neighbor algorithm in which closely related sequences were merged to remove PCR and sequencing errors. Alignment of CDR3 sequences to IMGT reference sequences was used to assign V, D and J gene segments. For a sequence to be retained, a match of at least six nucleotides was required to both a V gene segment and a J gene segment. Rearrangements were classified as productive when the CDR3 lacked stop codons and remained in frame with V and J, and all other rearrangements were classified as non-productive. Following IMGT convention, CDR3 was defined as the stretch from the second conserved V-encoded cysteine up to the conserved J-encoded phenylalanine. The earlier analysis of fewer than 700 of the donors excluded sequences that lacked an unambiguous match to a single V gene segment. An earlier analysis of some 500 of the donors classified V segments as functional when productive rearrangements were above 56.7% and as segregating when the standard deviation between donors was above 5%. A statistical classification framework was built to diagnose cytomegalovirus status from the catalog of TCR beta chain sequences. In a later analysis, TCR nucleotide sequences were compared against IMGT/GENE-DB human TR gene sequences so that V and J genes could be assigned. A later analysis assigned CDR3 sequences and most-parsimonious VDJ recombination scenarios with the TCRdist pipeline. In a later analysis, every TCR beta chain was defined by the combination of its CDR3 amino acid sequence and its V-gene family, and reads without a unique V-gene family were dropped. In a later analysis, 450 to 600 highly shared, low-generation-probability nucleotide sequences were removed to address suspected cross-contamination and a sequencing artifact. In a later analysis, a clonal expansion index was calculated for each public chain from normalized within-repertoire ranks of inferred template counts. Generation probabilities in a later analysis came from a VDJ recombination model fitted to out-of-frame rearrangements, and those results were checked against IGoR. Hypergeometric tests were used in a later analysis to score TCR-TCR, TCR-HLA and TCR-CMV co-occurrence, with a repertoire-size bias correction applied to the TCR pairs. To estimate false discovery rates, a later analysis permuted the HLA or CMV assignments 20 times. In a later analysis, co-occurring TCRs were grouped using DBSCAN, with TCRdist sequence similarity added in when clustering inside HLA-allele-positive subsets. Repertoires with fewer than 30,000 or more than 120,000 public chains, plus five repertoires with anomalous nucleotide sharing, were excluded from co-occurrence clustering. Not all clones reach the TCRdb copy of this immuneACCESS table, which keeps in-frame sequences only. Checked studies attribute under half of the gap to unresolved V genes and leave the rest unexplained. V and J calls and clone size are those listed in that table; D and trimming were worked out from the DNA. The sample records 93,000 or so clones, roughly four fifths of which are singletons. Together, the top ten hold around 5.6% of the sample.

The chain employs TRBV15 and TRBJ2-7; TRBD1 could be the D gene, as 6 bases match. The TCR sequence derives from a woman between 18 and 30 years old in good health and CMV-seropositive. The sequencing input was PBMCs. The CDR3 has the sequence CATSRDSLYEQYF. Here is the DNA: TGTGCCACCAGCAGGGACAGCTTATACGAGCAGTACTTC.